This T cell receptor beta chain was identified during a study of yellow fever vaccine responses in identical twins. Study results and limitations: Twins' vaccine T cell responses reportedly seemed partly convergent and partly personalized.

About this clonotype: The antigen is unknown.

V lost 1 base, J lost 5 bases, and 6 bases lay in between. The CDR3 spans 13 residues. The germline CDR1 and CDR2 sequences are MGHRA and YSYEKL. TCRdb used MiXCR to reprocess the RT-PCR reads, holding one entry per CDR3 protein. The data contain 9,800 or so distinct CDR3 sequences, over 80% of them singletons. The gene calls are TRBV4-1 and TRBJ2-1; the D is unclear. This TCR was sampled from a woman between 18 and 29 years old who received the yellow fever vaccine. The sample here was T cells from blood (PBMCs), unsorted or a sorted subset (not recorded which), taken before or after yellow fever vaccination (not recorded which). Here the CDR3 DNA reads TGCGCCAGCAGCCAAGTCCGAGACAATGAGCAGTTCTTC. This sequence encodes CASSQVRDNEQFF.